The present entry profiles one TCR beta chain with its context. Its antigen specificity is not known. No base quality values were provided; no much bigger clone lies one nucleotide off. The data were taken from a study of blood T cell repertoires in COVID-19 (dated by TCRdb to the early 2020s). Describing the broader study: Recovered participants in ImmuneRACE Cohort 3 were defined by two consecutive negative NP/OP PCR tests, clearance by a healthcare professional, or resolution of symptoms. Collaborator samples came from the United States, Italy and Spain and covered acute and convalescent phases of COVID-19. The material from the prospective study consisted of cDNA or gDNA derived from T cells, B-cell-depleted T cells, or PBMCs. The dataset comprised deeply sampled blood TCRbeta repertoires from subjects exposed to, actively infected with, or recovered from COVID-19. The repertoires were made available in a free public database intended to serve as a resource for research on the immune response to SARS-CoV-2. Samples were obtained from the ongoing ImmuneRACE study (first 160 participants) and from about 1,300 subjects provided by 6 global collaborators. Sample metadata almost always included a de-identified subject ID, COVID-19 status, age in years and sex. HLA class I and class II types, where available, came from metadata supplied by the sample provider rather than from assay-based typing.

The CDR1 and CDR2 encoded by the germline V gene are SGHTA and FQGNSA. Counted from cysteine to phenylalanine, this CDR3 has 13 amino acids. Only the CDR3 DNA stays, 39 bases, in frame from base 1. The junction carries 7 bases between V and J, which are trimmed by 1 base and 3 bases respectively. TCRbeta CDR3 regions were amplified from genomic DNA by means of the immunoSEQ Assay, a bias-controlled multiplex PCR. On the authors' methods: The number of nucleated cells in each sample was estimated by amplification of reference gene primers within the assay. To quantify the absolute abundance of each unique TCRbeta CDR3 rearrangement, sequence reads were collapsed and filtered. For each sample, productive Simpson clonality was calculated as the square root of Simpson's diversity index across productive rearrangements. In TCRdb, the immuneACCESS table is reduced to in-frame sequences with V and J assigned. These tables do not hold every clone; where another copy was compared, an unresolved V gene accounts for under half, and the others remain unexplained. The V and J calls and clone size come from that table; D and trimming were worked out from the DNA. This sample is represented by 150,000 to 200,000 clones; about 85% of them were singletons. Together, the top ten hold around 25% of the sample.

In the prospective study, participants were roughly 18 to 95 years old, resided in about two dozen geographic areas of the United States, and were enrolled through a virtual design. To assign participants to cohorts, the prospective study relied on clinical history that participants themselves reported in a screening survey and a study questionnaire. Each participant in the prospective study had whole blood, serum and a nasopharyngeal or oropharyngeal swab collected by mobile phlebotomists. Over a 2-month period, participants in the prospective study had the option of providing additional blood draws and questionnaires. Before DNA extraction, prospective study blood samples were shipped either frozen or at room temperature. Overall study outcomes, separate from this receptor: Clinical and demographic metadata were provided uncurated, with the amount varying by source and participant.

The sequence came from a woman aged 40 to 49 in a cohort exposed to, infected with or recovered from COVID-19 (not recorded which). Source material: PBMCs or T cells enriched from blood (not recorded which). The chain is encoded by TRBV7-2 joined to TRBJ2-7; the D gene identity is not certain. The DNA sequence is as follows: TGTGCCAGCAGCTTAGGAGTTATCTACGAGCAGTACTTC. Its coded protein is CASSLGVIYEQYF.